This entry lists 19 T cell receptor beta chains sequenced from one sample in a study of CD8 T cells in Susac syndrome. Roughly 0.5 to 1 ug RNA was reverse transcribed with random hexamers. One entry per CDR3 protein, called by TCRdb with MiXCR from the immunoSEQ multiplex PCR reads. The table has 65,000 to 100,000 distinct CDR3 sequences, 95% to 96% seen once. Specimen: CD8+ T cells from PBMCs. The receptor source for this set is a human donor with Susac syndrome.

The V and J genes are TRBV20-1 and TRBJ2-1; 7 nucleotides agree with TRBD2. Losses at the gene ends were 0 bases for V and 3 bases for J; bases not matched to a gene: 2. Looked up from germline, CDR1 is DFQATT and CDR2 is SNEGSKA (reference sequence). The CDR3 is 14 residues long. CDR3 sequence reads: CSARDERDYNEQFF. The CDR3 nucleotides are TGCAGTGCTAGAGATGAGCGGGACTACAATGAGCAGTTCTTC.

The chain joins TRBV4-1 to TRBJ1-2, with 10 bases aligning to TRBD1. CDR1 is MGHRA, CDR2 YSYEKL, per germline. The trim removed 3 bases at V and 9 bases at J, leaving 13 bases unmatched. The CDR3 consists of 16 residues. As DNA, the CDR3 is TGCGCCAGCAGCCACCCCGGGACAGGGGAATTGGGGAGCTACACCTTC. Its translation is CASSHPGTGELGSYTF.

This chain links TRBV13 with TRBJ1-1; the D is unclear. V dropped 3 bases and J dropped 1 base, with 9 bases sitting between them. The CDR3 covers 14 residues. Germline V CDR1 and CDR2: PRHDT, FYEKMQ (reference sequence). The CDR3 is CASSFGRPNTEAFF. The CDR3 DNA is TGTGCCAGCAGCTTCGGACGGCCGAACACTGAAGCTTTCTTT.

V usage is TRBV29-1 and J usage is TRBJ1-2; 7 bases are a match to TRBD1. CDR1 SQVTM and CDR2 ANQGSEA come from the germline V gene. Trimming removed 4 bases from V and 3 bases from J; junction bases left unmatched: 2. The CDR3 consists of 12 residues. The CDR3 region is CSVAGTDYGYTF. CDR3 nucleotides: TGCAGCGTTGCCGGGACAGACTATGGCTACACCTTC. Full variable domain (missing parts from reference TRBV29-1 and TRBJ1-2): SAVISQKPSRDICQRGTSLTIQCQVDSQVTMMFWYRQQPGQSLTLIATANQGSEATYESGFVIDKFPISRPNLTFSTLTVSNMSPEDSSIYLCSVAGTDYGYTFGSGTRLTVV.

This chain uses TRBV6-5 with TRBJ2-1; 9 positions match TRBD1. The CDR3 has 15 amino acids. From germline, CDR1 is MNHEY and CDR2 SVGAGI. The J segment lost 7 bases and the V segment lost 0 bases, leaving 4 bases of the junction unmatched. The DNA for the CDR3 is TGTGCCAGCAGTTACTCACGGGGGACAGGGAATGAGCAGTTCTTC. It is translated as CASSYSRGTGNEQFF.

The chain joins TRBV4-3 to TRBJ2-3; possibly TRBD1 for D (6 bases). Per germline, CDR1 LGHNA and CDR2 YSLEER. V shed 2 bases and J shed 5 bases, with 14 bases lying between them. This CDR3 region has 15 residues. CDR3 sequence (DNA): TGCGCCAGCAGCCAACTGCGGTCAGGGGTAGATACGCAGTATTTT. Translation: CASSQLRSGVDTQYF.

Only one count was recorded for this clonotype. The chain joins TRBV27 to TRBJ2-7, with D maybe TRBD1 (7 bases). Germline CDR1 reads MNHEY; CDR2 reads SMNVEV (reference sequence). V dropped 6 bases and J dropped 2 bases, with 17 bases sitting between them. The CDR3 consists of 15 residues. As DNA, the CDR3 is TGTGCCAGCAGGAGTATCAGGGGGGACCCCTACGAGCAGTACTTC. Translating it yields CASRSIRGDPYEQYF.

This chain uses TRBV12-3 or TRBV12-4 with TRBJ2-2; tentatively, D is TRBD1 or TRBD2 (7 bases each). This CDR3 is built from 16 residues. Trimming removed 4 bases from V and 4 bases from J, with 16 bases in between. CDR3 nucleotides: TGTGCCAGCAGTTCCTACACAGGGGAGGGCACCGGGGAGCTGTTTTTT. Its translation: CASSSYTGEGTGELFF.

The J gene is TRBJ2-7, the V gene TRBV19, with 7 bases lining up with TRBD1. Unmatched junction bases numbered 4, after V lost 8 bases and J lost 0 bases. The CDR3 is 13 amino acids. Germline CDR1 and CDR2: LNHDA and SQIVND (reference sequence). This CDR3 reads CASWDRNSYEQYV. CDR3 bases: TGTGCCAGTTGGGACAGAAACTCCTACGAGCAGTACGTC.

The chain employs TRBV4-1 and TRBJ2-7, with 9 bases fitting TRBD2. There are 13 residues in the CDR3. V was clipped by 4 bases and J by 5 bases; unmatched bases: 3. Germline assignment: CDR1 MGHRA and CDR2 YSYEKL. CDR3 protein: CASSLGLADEQYV. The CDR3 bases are TGCGCCAGCAGCCTGGGACTAGCCGACGAGCAGTACGTC.

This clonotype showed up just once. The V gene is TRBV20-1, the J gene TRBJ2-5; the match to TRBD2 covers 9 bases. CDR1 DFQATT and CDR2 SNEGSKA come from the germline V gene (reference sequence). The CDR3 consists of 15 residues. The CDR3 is CSPPTGGRAQETQYF. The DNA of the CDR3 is TGCAGCCCCCCGACAGGCGGGAGGGCCCAGGAGACCCAGTACTTC.

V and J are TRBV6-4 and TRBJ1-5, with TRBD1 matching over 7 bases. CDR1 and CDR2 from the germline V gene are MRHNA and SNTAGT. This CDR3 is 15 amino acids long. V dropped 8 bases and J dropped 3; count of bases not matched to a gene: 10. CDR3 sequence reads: CASSVLGTDNQPQHF. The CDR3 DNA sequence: TGTGCCAGCTCCGTCCTGGGGACAGACAATCAGCCCCAGCATTTT.

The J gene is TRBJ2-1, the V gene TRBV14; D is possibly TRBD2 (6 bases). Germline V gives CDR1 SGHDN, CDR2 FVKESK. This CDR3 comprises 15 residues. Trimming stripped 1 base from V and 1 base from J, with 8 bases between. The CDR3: CASSQGTKSYNEQFF. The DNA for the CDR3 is TGTGCCAGCAGCCAAGGGACTAAATCCTACAATGAGCAGTTCTTC.

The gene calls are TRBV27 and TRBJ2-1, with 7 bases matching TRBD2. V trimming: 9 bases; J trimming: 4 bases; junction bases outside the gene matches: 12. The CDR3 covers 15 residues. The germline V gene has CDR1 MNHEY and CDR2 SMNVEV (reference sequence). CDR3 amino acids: CASNKAGSTYNEQFF. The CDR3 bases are TGTGCCAGTAACAAAGCGGGATCGACTTACAATGAGCAGTTCTTC.

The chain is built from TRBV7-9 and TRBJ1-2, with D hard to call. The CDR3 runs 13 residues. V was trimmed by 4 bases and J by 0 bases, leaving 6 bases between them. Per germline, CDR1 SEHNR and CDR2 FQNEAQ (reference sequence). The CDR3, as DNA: TGTGCCAGCAGCTATTTACCTAACTATGGCTACACCTTC. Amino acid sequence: CASSYLPNYGYTF.

The CDR3 DNA reads TGTGCCAGCAGCCAAGAGGGGGCGATTACAGATACGCAGTATTTT. Translation: CASSQEGAITDTQYF. This sequence joins TRBV4-2 and TRBJ2-3, with D maybe TRBD1 (6 bases). V dropped 0 bases and J dropped 3 bases, with 10 bases sitting between them. The CDR3 runs to 15 residues. The germline CDR1 and CDR2 sequences are LGHNA and YNFKEQ.

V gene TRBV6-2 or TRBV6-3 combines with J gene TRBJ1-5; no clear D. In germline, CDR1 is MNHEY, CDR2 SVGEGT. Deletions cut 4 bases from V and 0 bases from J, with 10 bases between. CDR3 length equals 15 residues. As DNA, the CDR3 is TGTGCCAGCAGTTTCCGGGCAGATAGCAATCAGCCCCAGCATTTT. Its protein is CASSFRADSNQPQHF.

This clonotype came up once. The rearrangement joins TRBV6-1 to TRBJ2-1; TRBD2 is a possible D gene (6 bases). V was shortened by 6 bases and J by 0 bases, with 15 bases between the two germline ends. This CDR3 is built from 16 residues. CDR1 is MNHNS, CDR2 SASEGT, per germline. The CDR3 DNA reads TGTGCCAGCAGGGAGCTAGCGTCGCCCTCCTACAATGAGCAGTTCTTC. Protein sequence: CASRELASPSYNEQFF.

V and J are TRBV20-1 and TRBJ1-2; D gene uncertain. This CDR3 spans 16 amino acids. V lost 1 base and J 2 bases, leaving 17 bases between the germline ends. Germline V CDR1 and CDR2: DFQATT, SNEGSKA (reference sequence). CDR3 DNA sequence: TGCAGTGCTAGAGGTGGAGGGTACTCTTCGAACTATGGCTACACCTTC. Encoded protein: CSARGGGYSSNYGYTF.